This passage covers 7 T cell receptor beta chains from one sample sequenced in a study of blood T cell repertoires in COVID-19. Sequencing used immunoSEQ multiplex PCR; TCRdb keeps in-frame clones, though not all of them. In the table there are hundreds of thousands of clones, around 89% of which are singletons. Sequenced input: peripheral blood. These receptors were obtained from a woman between 45 and 60 years old with COVID-19, enrolled during active disease.

The chain recombines TRBV2 with TRBJ2-3; 8 positions match TRBD2. The CDR3 is made up of 22 amino acids. From germline, CDR1 is SNHLY and CDR2 FYNNEI. The V and J ends lost 1 base and 2 bases, in that order; junction bases with no gene match: 23. The CDR3 protein is CASSEESRLARDSRGVTDTQYF. The CDR3 nucleotides read TGTGCCAGCAGTGAAGAATCTCGACTAGCGAGGGATTCACGGGGGGTCACAGATACGCAGTATTTT.

This clone was observed a handful of times. The chain uses TRBV2 and TRBJ1-4; the D is unclear. V shed 7 bases and J shed 8 bases, with 5 bases lying between them. This CDR3 region has 10 residues. CDR1 and CDR2 (germline): SNHLY, FYNNEI. CDR3: CASKLEKLFF. The CDR3 region has the DNA TGTGCCAGCAAACTGGAAAAACTGTTTTTT.

V gene TRBV5-1 combines with J gene TRBJ2-3; 7 positions agree with TRBD2. There are 16 residues in the CDR3. CDR1 and CDR2 (germline): SGHRS, YFSETQ. With 0 bases clipped from V and 4 bases from J, the junction kept 8 bases outside the gene matches. The CDR3 bases are TGCGCCAGCAGCTTGGAAGGACTAGTCAGTGCAGATACGCAGTATTTT. Encoded protein: CASSLEGLVSADTQYF.

CDR3 amino acids: CASSWGQGARTDTQYF. As DNA, the CDR3 is TGTGCCAGCAGCTGGGGACAGGGGGCGCGGACAGATACGCAGTATTTT. The chain links TRBV11-1 to TRBJ2-3; 12 nucleotides line up with TRBD1. Germline V gene sequence: CDR1 SGHAT, CDR2 FQDESV (reference sequence). The CDR3 length is 16 residues. V lost 4 bases, J lost 3 bases, and 5 bases stayed unmatched.

The genes are TRBV5-8 and TRBJ2-1, with D maybe TRBD1 (5 bases). V lost 4 bases and J lost 9, with 11 bases in between. The CDR3 covers 12 residues. Per germline, CDR1 SGHTS and CDR2 YDEGEE. The CDR3 DNA follows: TGTGCCAGCAGCCAGCAGGGTATTGAGCAGTTCTTC. This codes for CASSQQGIEQFF.

CDR3 region: CSASQGANGELFF. The CDR3 region has the DNA TGCAGTGCTAGTCAGGGGGCCAACGGGGAGCTGTTTTTT. The genes are TRBV20-1 and TRBJ2-2, with TRBD1 identical over 8 bases. The CDR3 spans 13 residues. The germline V gene has CDR1 DFQATT and CDR2 SNEGSKA (reference sequence). The V and J ends lost 3 bases and 7 bases, in that order; junction bases with no gene match: 4.

V gene TRBV5-4 combines with J gene TRBJ1-3; D perhaps matches TRBD1 (5 bases). The CDR3 runs 15 residues. Between the trimmed V and J ends, which lost 4 bases and 3 bases, there was a span of 14 bases. The V gene's germline CDR1 is SGHNT and CDR2 YYREEE (reference sequence). CDR3 region: CASSGDPGRGNTIYF. The CDR3, as DNA: TGTGCCAGCAGCGGCGACCCAGGGCGTGGAAACACCATATATTTT.